This T cell receptor beta chain was identified in a study of blood T cell repertoires in COVID-19. The overall study: Spain, Italy and the United States supplied samples that represented acute and convalescent COVID-19. From T cells, B-cell-depleted T cells, or PBMCs came the material, which was cDNA or gDNA.

Patients in Seattle were enrolled during active infection, then followed longitudinally. The germline gives CDR1 SNHLY, CDR2 FYNNEI. There are 14 residues in the CDR3. The V and J ends lost 4 bases and 1 base respectively, with 11 bases between them. This clone has just a few counts. Authors' data handling: Estimation of nucleated cell counts relied on the amplification of reference gene primers. Repertoires were generated with immunoSEQ multiplex PCR, while TCRdb's copy carries only in-frame clones and drops some. D and trimming were read from the DNA, whereas the V and J calls and clone size are those reported in that table. In the table there are some 450,000 clones, roughly 90% of which are singletons.

The J gene is TRBJ2-7, the V gene TRBV2; no clear D gene. This clonotype was obtained from a man between 18 and 35 years old with COVID-19, enrolled during active disease. The material sequenced was peripheral blood. The CDR3 DNA reads TGTGCCAGCAGTGCCAACCGGTATTCCTACGAGCAGTACTTC. The encoded protein is CASSANRYSYEQYF.